The entry below describes one TCR beta chain. This CDR3 has 14 amino acids. CDR1 is SGHTS and CDR2 is YDEGEE in the germline V gene. The junction had 8 bases not matched to a gene; V was cut back by 4 bases and J by 5 bases. This record comes from a study of blood T cell repertoires in COVID-19. Study details: Material from acute and convalescent COVID-19 was sourced from the United States, Italy and Spain. Sources were T cells, B-cell-depleted T cells, or PBMCs; the material itself was cDNA or gDNA.

In the original workflow: Researchers report that nucleated cell counts were estimated from reference gene primer amplification. TCRdb's table, derived via immunoSEQ multiplex PCR, lists solely in-frame clones and lacks some. The V and J calls and the clone size are those of that table, but D and trimming were determined from the DNA. The data show around 94,000 clones, more than 85% seen once. This rearrangement joins TRBV5-8 to TRBJ1-2, with TRBD1 identical over 7 bases. The clonotype comes from a young man with acute or convalescent COVID-19. Sequences were obtained from peripheral blood. CDR3 nucleotides: TGTGCCAGCAGCCCGCCGACAGGGATGTATGGCTACACCTTC. Its translation: CASSPPTGMYGYTF.